These 6 T cell receptor beta chains originate from one sample sequenced in a study of CD8+CD57+ T cells in acquired aplastic anemia. It was genomic DNA that served as the template for profiling TCR beta VDJ and CDR3. One entry per CDR3 protein, called by TCRdb with MiXCR from the reads. The sample has more than 150,000 distinct CDR3 sequences; around 45% are singletons. The sequencing input was sorted CD4+, CD8+, or CD8+CD57+ T cells (not recorded which) from PBMCs. These receptors all come from a human donor in good health.

This chain joins TRBV7-2 and TRBJ2-1, with D possibly matching TRBD1 (5 bases). Germline V CDR1 and CDR2: SGHTA, FQGNSA. Trimming cost V 2 bases and J 7 bases, with 9 bases left between them. The CDR3 length is 13 residues. The CDR3 DNA reads TGTGCCAGCAGCTTAATCCCAGGGAATGAGCAGTTCTTC. This gives the protein CASSLIPGNEQFF.

In its sample, this clonotype was seen once. This chain uses TRBV7-9 with TRBJ1-1, with D uncertain. The germline CDR1 and CDR2 sequences are SEHNR and FQNEAQ (reference sequence). The V end lost 6 bases, the J end lost 3 bases, and 11 bases lay between the germline ends. There are 13 residues in the CDR3. In nucleotides, the CDR3 is TGTGCCAGCAGTCCTGGACGGTACACTGAAGCTTTCTTT. Amino acids: CASSPGRYTEAFF.

The V call is TRBV10-3, the J call TRBJ1-2; D gene ambiguous. Germline loops: CDR1 ENHRY, CDR2 SYGVKD. This CDR3 is built from 12 residues. V lost 4 bases and J 7 bases, leaving 10 bases between the germline ends. The CDR3 here is CAISASGFGYTF. The CDR3 DNA reads TGTGCCATCAGTGCCTCAGGATTTGGCTACACCTTC.

This clonotype has ten or more counts. Here the CDR3 reads CSVVRTSGREPLREQFF. In DNA, the CDR3 is TGCAGCGTTGTAAGGACTAGCGGGAGGGAACCCCTACGGGAGCAGTTCTTC. This chain uses TRBV29-1 with TRBJ2-1, with 15 bases matching TRBD2. CDR3 length equals 17 residues. Trimming cost V 4 bases and J 10 bases; bases outside gene matches: 14. The V gene's germline CDR1 is SQVTM and CDR2 ANQGSEA.

This clonotype occurred many times. The chain employs TRBV28 and TRBJ2-3; D remains unclear. The V and J ends lost 6 bases and 5 bases respectively, with 9 bases between them. Germline CDR1 MDHEN, CDR2 SYDVKM. The CDR3 is 12 residues long. CDR3 sequence (DNA): TGTGCCAGCAGCTACACGAGAGATACGCAGTATTTT. It translates to CASSYTRDTQYF.

This chain uses TRBV10-2 with TRBJ1-5; D is uncertain. CDR1 WSHSY and CDR2 SAAADI come from the germline V gene. CDR3 size: 14 residues. V lost 3 bases to trimming and J lost 0 bases, with 6 bases between them. In DNA form, the CDR3 reads TGCGCCAGCAGTGAAATGGGTAGCAATCAGCCCCAGCATTTT. Its protein is CASSEMGSNQPQHF.